This T cell receptor (beta chain) came from a study of control samples from healthy donors and cancer patients. Only one count was recorded for this clone. This table comes from immunoSEQ multiplex PCR, and its TCRdb copy is limited to in-frame clones, with some not included. This sample carries around 140,000 clones, about 91% of them seen once, and the ten largest clones take 3.2%. Germline loops: CDR1 MGHDK, CDR2 SYGVNS. The CDR3 extends over 14 amino acids. V lost 4 bases to trimming and J lost 9 bases, with 13 bases between them. The specimen was blood. The chain links TRBV25-1 to TRBJ1-6, with D tentatively TRBD1 (5 bases). The receptor's source is a man aged 30-40 years in good health. The CDR3 protein is CASSVPGEGSPLHF. The CDR3 nucleotides read TGTGCCAGCAGTGTACCGGGGGAGGGTTCACCCCTCCACTTT.